This TCR beta chain was sequenced for a study of shared clonotypes between healthy human individuals. CDR1 and CDR2 from the germline V gene are LGHNA and YNFKEQ. CDR3 size: 14 residues. Between the trimmed V and J ends, which lost 1 base and 0 bases, there was a span of 6 bases. This table comes from immunoSEQ multiplex PCR, and its TCRdb copy is limited to in-frame clones, with some not included. The sample records more than 2,000,000 clones, approximately 93% being singletons. Sample: naive CD4+ T cells from PBMCs. Subset of the sample: CD45RA+ positively selected. The TCR was taken from a man aged 18 to 35 in good health. Some clones in this sample may be carry-over from other donors' samples. The chain has TRBV4-2 and TRBJ1-2, with no clear D. CDR3 amino acids: CASSQVGPNYGYTF. The CDR3 bases are TGTGCCAGCAGCCAAGTTGGCCCTAACTATGGCTACACCTTC.